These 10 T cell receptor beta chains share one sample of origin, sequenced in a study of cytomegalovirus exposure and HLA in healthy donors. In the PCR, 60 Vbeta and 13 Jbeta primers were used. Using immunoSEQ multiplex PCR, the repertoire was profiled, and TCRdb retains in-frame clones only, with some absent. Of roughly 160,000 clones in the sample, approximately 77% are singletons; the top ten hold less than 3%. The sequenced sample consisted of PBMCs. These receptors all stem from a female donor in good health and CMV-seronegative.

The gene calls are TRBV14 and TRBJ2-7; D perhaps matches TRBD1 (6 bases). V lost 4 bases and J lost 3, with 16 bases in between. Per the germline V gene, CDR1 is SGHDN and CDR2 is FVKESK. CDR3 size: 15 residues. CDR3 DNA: TGTGCCAGCAGCCCCCAGGGGATCCTCTACTACGAGCAGTACTTC. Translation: CASSPQGILYYEQYF. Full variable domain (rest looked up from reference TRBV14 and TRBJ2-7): EAGVTQFPSHSVIEKGQTVTLRCDPISGHDNLYWYRRVMGKEIKFLLHFVKESKQDESGMPNNRFLAERTGGTYSTLKVQPAELEDSGVYFCASSPQGILYYEQYFGPGTRLTVT.

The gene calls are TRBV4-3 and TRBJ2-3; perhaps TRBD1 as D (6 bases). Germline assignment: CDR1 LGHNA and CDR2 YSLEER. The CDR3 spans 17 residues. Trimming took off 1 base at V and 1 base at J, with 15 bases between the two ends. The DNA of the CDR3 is TGCGCCAGCAGCCAAGTCTTACACAGGGTTGGCACAGATACGCAGTATTTT. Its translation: CASSQVLHRVGTDTQYF.

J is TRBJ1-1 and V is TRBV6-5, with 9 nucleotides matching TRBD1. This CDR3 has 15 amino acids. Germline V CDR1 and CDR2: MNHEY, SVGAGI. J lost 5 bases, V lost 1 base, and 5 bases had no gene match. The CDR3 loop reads CASSYWGQGGTEAFF. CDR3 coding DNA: TGTGCCAGCAGTTACTGGGGACAGGGAGGGACTGAAGCTTTCTTT.

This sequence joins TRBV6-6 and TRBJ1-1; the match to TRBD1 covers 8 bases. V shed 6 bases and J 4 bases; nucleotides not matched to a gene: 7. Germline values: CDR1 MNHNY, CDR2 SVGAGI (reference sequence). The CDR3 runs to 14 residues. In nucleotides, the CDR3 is TGTGCCAGCAGCCCAGGACAGGGAAGCACTGAAGCTTTCTTT. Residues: CASSPGQGSTEAFF.

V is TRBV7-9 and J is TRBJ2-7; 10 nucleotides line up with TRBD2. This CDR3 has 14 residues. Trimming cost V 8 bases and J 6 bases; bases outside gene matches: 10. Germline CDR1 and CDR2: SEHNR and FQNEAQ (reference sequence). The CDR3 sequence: CASSISGGTVEQYF. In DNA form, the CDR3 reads TGTGCCAGCTCCATTAGCGGGGGGACCGTCGAGCAGTACTTC.

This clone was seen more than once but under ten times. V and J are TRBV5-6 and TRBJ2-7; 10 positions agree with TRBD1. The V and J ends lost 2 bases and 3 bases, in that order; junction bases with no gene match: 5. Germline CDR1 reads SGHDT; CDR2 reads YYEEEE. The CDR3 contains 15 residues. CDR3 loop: CASSFGQGDYYEQYF. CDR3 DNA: TGTGCCAGCAGCTTTGGACAGGGGGATTACTACGAGCAGTACTTC.

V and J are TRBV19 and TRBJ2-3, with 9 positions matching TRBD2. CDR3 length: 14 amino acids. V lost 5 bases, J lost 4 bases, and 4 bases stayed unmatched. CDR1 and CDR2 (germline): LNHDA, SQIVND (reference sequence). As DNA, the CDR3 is TGTGCCAGTAGTTTGGGCGGGGGGGCAGATACGCAGTATTTT. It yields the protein CASSLGGGADTQYF.

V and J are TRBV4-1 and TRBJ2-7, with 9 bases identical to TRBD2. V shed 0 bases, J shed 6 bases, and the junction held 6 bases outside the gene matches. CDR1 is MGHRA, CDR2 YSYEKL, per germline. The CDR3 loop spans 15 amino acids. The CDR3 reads CASSQEVLAGLEQYF. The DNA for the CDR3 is TGCGCCAGCAGCCAAGAGGTGCTAGCGGGGCTCGAGCAGTACTTC.

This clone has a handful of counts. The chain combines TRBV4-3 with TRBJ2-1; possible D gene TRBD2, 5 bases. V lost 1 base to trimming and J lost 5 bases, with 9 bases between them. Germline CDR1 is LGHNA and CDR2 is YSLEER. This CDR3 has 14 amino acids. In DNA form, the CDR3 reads TGCGCCAGCAGCCAAGGGGAGCGGCACAATGAGCAGTTCTTC. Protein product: CASSQGERHNEQFF.

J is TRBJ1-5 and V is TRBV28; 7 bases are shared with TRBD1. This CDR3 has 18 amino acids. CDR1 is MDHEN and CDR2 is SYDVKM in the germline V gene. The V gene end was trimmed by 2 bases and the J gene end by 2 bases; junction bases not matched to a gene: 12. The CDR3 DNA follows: TGTGCCAGCAGTTTAAGAGGGGGCGCCGGTATCGGCAATCAGCCCCAGCATTTT. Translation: CASSLRGGAGIGNQPQHF.